Presented here are 4 T cell receptor beta chains from one specimen sequenced in a study of PD-L1 blockade in urothelial cancer. Data came from immunoSEQ multiplex PCR; TCRdb stores just in-frame clones and leaves some out. The sample lists around 86,000 clones; around 85% were seen once. Stated time point: pretreatment peripheral blood. This specimen consisted of PBMCs, obtained around atezolizumab (anti-PD-L1) treatment. These receptors were taken from a man aged 35-49 years with urothelial cancer.

This clone was picked up one time. The CDR3, as DNA: TGTGCCAGCAGCTGGGCTGTGCTTACAGATACGCAGTATTTT. Its translation: CASSWAVLTDTQYF. The rearrangement uses TRBV5-5 and TRBJ2-3; D gene unclear. Germline CDR1 and CDR2: SGHKS and YYEKEE (reference sequence). With 3 bases removed from V and 3 bases from J, the gap between germline ends came to 11 bases. The CDR3 covers 14 residues.

V usage is TRBV7-9 and J usage is TRBJ2-5, with 7 bases lining up with TRBD1. Per germline, CDR1 SEHNR and CDR2 FQNEAQ (reference sequence). J lost 1 base, V lost 6 bases, and 5 bases had no gene match. The CDR3 runs to 14 residues. The CDR3 DNA reads TGTGCCAGCAGACCGGGACAGCTCCAAGAGACCCAGTACTTC. Translating gives CASRPGQLQETQYF.

CDR3 nucleotide sequence: TGTGCCAGCAGTTTATTTTCAGGGTATCCAGATACGCAGTATTTT. Translating it yields CASSLFSGYPDTQYF. The J gene is TRBJ2-3, the V gene TRBV27, with D tentatively TRBD1 (5 bases). V gave up 1 base and J gave up 4 bases, with 12 bases separating them. The germline V gene has CDR1 MNHEY and CDR2 SMNVEV (reference sequence). The CDR3 totals 15 residues.

The rearrangement links TRBV7-3 to TRBJ1-1; D gene ambiguous. Per germline, CDR1 SGHTA and CDR2 FQGTGA. Between the trimmed V and J ends, which lost 4 bases and 0 bases, there was a span of 6 bases. This CDR3 comprises 13 residues. CDR3 amino acids: CASSSFVNTEAFF. CDR3 DNA sequence: TGTGCCAGCAGCTCGTTCGTGAACACTGAAGCTTTCTTT.